The 18 T cell receptor beta chains reported below all come from one sample, sequenced in a study of shared clonotypes between healthy human individuals. CD45RO negativity and positive selection for CCR7 defined naive CD8 cells, a population that excluded terminally differentiated effector memory CD45RA+ cells. Profiling relied on immunoSEQ multiplex PCR, and the TCRdb table lists in-frame clones only, not all of them. The sample lists under 2,000,000 clones; about 94% were seen once. Sequences were obtained from naive CD8+ T cells sorted from blood. The receptors stem from a man younger than 30 in good health.

The J gene is TRBJ2-1, the V gene TRBV13; 7 bases align to TRBD2. CDR3 length: 17 residues. Germline-derived CDR1 and CDR2 are PRHDT and FYEKMQ (reference sequence). V lost 0 bases to trimming and J lost 1 base; unmatched junction nucleotides: 6. The CDR3 coding sequence is TGTGCCAGCAGCTTAGGGGCTAGCGGATATTCCTACAATGAGCAGTTCTTC. It is translated as CASSLGASGYSYNEQFF.

The chain's CDR3 is CASSLVAGGMSEQYF. CDR3 nucleotides: TGTGCCAGCAGCTTAGTAGCGGGAGGAATGAGTGAGCAGTACTTC. This chain links TRBV11-2 with TRBJ2-7; 10 bases line up with TRBD2. This CDR3 spans 15 amino acids. Germline CDR1 is SGHAT and CDR2 is FQNNGV. J was trimmed by 7 bases and V by 1 base; bases with no gene match: 7.

The genes are TRBV4-1 and TRBJ1-1; 12 positions match TRBD1. V lost 5 bases, J lost 3 bases, and 13 bases stayed unmatched. The CDR3 consists of 18 residues. The germline V gene has CDR1 MGHRA and CDR2 YSYEKL. In DNA, the CDR3 is TGCGCCAGCAGCACCACTCCGGGACAGGGGGCAGCGGACACTGAAGCTTTCTTT. It translates to CASSTTPGQGAADTEAFF.

This sequence joins TRBV7-2 and TRBJ1-1; TRBD1 matches at 7 bases. This CDR3 has 16 residues. Trimming removed 1 base from V and 1 base from J; junction bases left unmatched: 6. Germline V gene data show CDR1 as SGHTA and CDR2 as FQGNSA. CDR3 sequence: CASSLGSRDRNTEAFF. CDR3 in DNA: TGTGCCAGCAGCTTAGGGTCCCGGGACAGGAACACTGAAGCTTTCTTT.

As for this clone: Germline and junction disagree at one end, which may indicate a read error. The chain has TRBV11-2 and TRBJ2-3; D may be TRBD1 (5 bases). The germline CDR1 and CDR2 sequences are SGHAT and FQNNGV. This CDR3 spans 16 amino acids. This CDR3 reads CASSLGALASTDTQYF. The CDR3 DNA reads as TGTGCCAGCAGTTTAGGGGCACTGGCTAGCACAGATACGCAGTATTTT.

V and J are TRBV11-2 and TRBJ2-1, with D possibly TRBD2 on 7 matching bases. V dropped 11 bases and J dropped 3 bases, with 17 bases sitting between them. CDR1 and CDR2 from the germline V gene are SGHAT and FQNNGV. This CDR3 is 14 amino acids long. CDR3 protein: CASRAGDNYNEQFF. The CDR3 DNA is TGTGCCTCTAGGGCGGGGGACAACTACAATGAGCAGTTCTTC.

This chain joins TRBV10-2 and TRBJ2-2, with a tentative D call TRBD2 (7 bases). In germline, CDR1 is WSHSY, CDR2 SAAADI. CDR3 length equals 14 residues. V lost 6 bases and J lost 3, with 11 bases in between. CDR3 DNA sequence: TGCGCCAGCAGGGAGGGGGGGGACACCGGGGAGCTGTTTTTT. Amino acids: CASREGGDTGELFF.

The chain combines TRBV12-5 with TRBJ1-2; D not resolved. There are 11 residues in the CDR3. V was shortened by 8 bases and J by 4 bases, with 8 bases between the two germline ends. Germline CDR1 LGHNT, CDR2 FRNRAP. The CDR3 protein is CASLTLYGYTF. CDR3 coding DNA: TGTGCTAGTCTAACTCTCTATGGCTACACCTTC.

The V call is TRBV11-2, the J call TRBJ2-5; 7 bases match TRBD1. The V gene end was trimmed by 1 base and the J gene end by 2 bases; junction bases not matched to a gene: 7. The CDR3 runs 16 residues. The V gene's germline CDR1 is SGHAT and CDR2 FQNNGV. CDR3 sequence: CASSLVAGGVQETQYF. Written as DNA, the CDR3 is TGTGCCAGCAGCTTAGTGGCAGGGGGAGTGCAAGAGACCCAGTACTTC.

This chain links TRBV19 with TRBJ1-5; no clear D. Germline CDR1 and CDR2: LNHDA and SQIVND (reference sequence). The V and J ends lost 6 bases and 5 bases respectively, with 14 bases between them. CDR3 length equals 14 residues. Written as DNA, the CDR3 is TGTGCCAGTAGGAGCCCCTTGAAGGATCAGCCCCAGCATTTT. Protein: CASRSPLKDQPQHF.

This clone was recorded once. In DNA form, the CDR3 reads TGTGCCAGCAGCGTATACAGGGGCTTTAACACCGGGGAGCTGTTTTTT. Translating gives CASSVYRGFNTGELFF. V gene TRBV9 combines with J gene TRBJ2-2, with 7 bases lining up with TRBD1. This CDR3 comprises 16 residues. Germline-derived CDR1 and CDR2 are SGDLS and YYNGEE. V trimming: 1 base; J trimming: 2 bases; junction bases outside the gene matches: 5.

V usage is TRBV10-2 and J usage is TRBJ1-4; D perhaps matches TRBD1 (5 bases). This CDR3 contains 14 residues. Germline CDR1 reads WSHSY; CDR2 reads SAAADI. V gave up 8 bases and J gave up 8 bases, with 18 bases separating them. The CDR3 nucleotides read TGCGCCAGCTCCGGGGGGGGTTCACACGAAAAACTGTTTTTT. This translates into CASSGGGSHEKLFF.

The chain has TRBV29-1 and TRBJ1-1, with D perhaps TRBD1 (5 bases). Germline V gene sequence: CDR1 SQVTM, CDR2 ANQGSEA. Between the trimmed V and J ends, which lost 4 bases and 3 bases, there was a span of 12 bases. CDR3 length: 13 amino acids. The CDR3 is CSVGGGRDTEAFF. The CDR3 nucleotides are TGCAGCGTTGGGGGGGGAAGGGACACTGAAGCTTTCTTT. The whole variable domain, filled in from reference TRBV29-1 and TRBJ1-1, reads SAVISQKPSRDICQRGTSLTIQCQVDSQVTMMFWYRQQPGQSLTLIATANQGSEATYESGFVIDKFPISRPNLTFSTLTVSNMSPEDSSIYLCSVGGGRDTEAFFGQGTRLTVV.

This chain joins TRBV2 and TRBJ2-1; tentative D call: TRBD2 (5 bases). CDR1 and CDR2 (germline): SNHLY, FYNNEI. The CDR3 has 15 amino acids. Trimming left V 7 bases short and J 7 bases short, with 20 bases between. The CDR3 spells CASTDGPGMRNEQFF. CDR3 DNA sequence: TGTGCCAGCACCGACGGACCGGGAATGAGGAATGAGCAGTTCTTC.

As for this clone: Other DNA sequences in this sample translate to the same CDR3. This rearrangement joins TRBV6-5 to TRBJ1-2; TRBD1 is a possible D gene (5 bases). Trimming shortened V by 6 bases and J by 6 bases, and 14 bases separated the two germline ends. CDR1 and CDR2 (germline): MNHEY, SVGAGI. This CDR3 spans 13 amino acids. CDR3 coding DNA: TGTGCCAGCAGGACAGTTTTAGTGGATGGCTACACCTTC. Protein sequence: CASRTVLVDGYTF.

J is TRBJ2-3 and V is TRBV28; perhaps TRBD1 as D (6 bases). The CDR3 is made up of 15 amino acids. The V end was cut by 6 bases, the J end by 0 bases, with 13 bases between. Germline CDR1 and CDR2: MDHEN and SYDVKM. For the CDR3, the DNA is TGTGCCAGCAGACCGACAGGTCGTAGCACAGATACGCAGTATTTT. Residues: CASRPTGRSTDTQYF.

This chain links TRBV5-1 with TRBJ1-1; the D gene is possibly TRBD1 (6 bases). The CDR3 is made up of 14 amino acids. V lost 2 bases and J 3 bases, leaving 11 bases between the germline ends. The germline V gene has CDR1 SGHRS and CDR2 YFSETQ. The CDR3 protein is CASSLGQSYTEAFF. The CDR3 region has the DNA TGCGCCAGCAGCTTAGGACAGTCTTACACTGAAGCTTTCTTT.

This chain uses TRBV28 with TRBJ2-3, with 12 bases matching TRBD2. From germline, CDR1 is MDHEN and CDR2 SYDVKM. The CDR3 is 16 residues long. With V trimmed by 6 bases and J by 0 bases, 4 bases remained unmatched. The CDR3 loop is CASSKGTSGSTDTQYF. The CDR3, as DNA: TGTGCCAGCAGCAAAGGGACTAGCGGGAGCACAGATACGCAGTATTTT.